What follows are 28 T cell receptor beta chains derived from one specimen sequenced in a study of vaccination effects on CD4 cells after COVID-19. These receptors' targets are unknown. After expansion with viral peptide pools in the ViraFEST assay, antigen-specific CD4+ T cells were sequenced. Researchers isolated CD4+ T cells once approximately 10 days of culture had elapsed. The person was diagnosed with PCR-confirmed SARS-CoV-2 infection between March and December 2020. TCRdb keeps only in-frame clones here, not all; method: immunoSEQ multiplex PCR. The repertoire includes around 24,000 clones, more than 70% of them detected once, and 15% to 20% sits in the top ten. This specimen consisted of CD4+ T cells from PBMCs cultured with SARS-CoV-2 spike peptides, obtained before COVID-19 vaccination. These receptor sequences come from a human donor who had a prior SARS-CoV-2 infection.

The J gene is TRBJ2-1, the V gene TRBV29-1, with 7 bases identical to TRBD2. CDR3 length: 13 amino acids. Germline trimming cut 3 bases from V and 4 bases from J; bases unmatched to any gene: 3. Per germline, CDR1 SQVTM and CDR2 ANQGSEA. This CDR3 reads CSVERESYNEQFF. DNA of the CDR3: TGCAGCGTTGAGCGGGAGTCGTACAATGAGCAGTTCTTC.

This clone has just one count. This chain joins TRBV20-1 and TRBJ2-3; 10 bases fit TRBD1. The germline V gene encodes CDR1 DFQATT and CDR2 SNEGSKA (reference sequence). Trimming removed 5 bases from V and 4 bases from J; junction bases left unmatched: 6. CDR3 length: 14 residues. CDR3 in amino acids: CSAGGGTGADTQYF. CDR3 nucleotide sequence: TGCAGTGCTGGTGGGGGGACAGGGGCAGATACGCAGTATTTT.

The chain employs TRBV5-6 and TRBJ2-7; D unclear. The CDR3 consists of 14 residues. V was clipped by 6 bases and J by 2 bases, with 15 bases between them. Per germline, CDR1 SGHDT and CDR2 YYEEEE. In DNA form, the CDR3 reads TGTGCCAGCACCGCGAACTGGCTAACCTACGAGCAGTACTTC. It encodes CASTANWLTYEQYF.

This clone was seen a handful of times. The CDR3 DNA reads as TGCAGCGTCGCTGGACAGGATGGTGCCTACGAGCAGTACTTC. Amino acids: CSVAGQDGAYEQYF. V is TRBV29-1 and J is TRBJ2-7; 7 bases line up with TRBD1. The V gene end was trimmed by 6 bases and the J gene end by 2 bases; junction bases not matched to a gene: 10. Per the germline V gene, CDR1 is SQVTM and CDR2 is ANQGSEA. The CDR3 has 14 residues.

The CDR3 bases are TGCGCCAGCTCAAGGTGGGCAGATACGCAGTATTTT. This encodes CASSRWADTQYF. V gene TRBV5-1 combines with J gene TRBJ2-3, with D uncertain. The CDR3 consists of 12 residues. The germline V gene encodes CDR1 SGHRS and CDR2 YFSETQ. Trimming cost V 7 bases and J 4 bases, with 10 bases left between them.

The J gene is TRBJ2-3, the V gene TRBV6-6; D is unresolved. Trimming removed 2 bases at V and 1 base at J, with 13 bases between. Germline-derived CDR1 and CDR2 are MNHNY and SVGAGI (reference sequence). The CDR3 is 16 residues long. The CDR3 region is CASSYPARTGTDTQYF. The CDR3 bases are TGTGCCAGCAGTTACCCGGCCCGCACGGGCACAGATACGCAGTATTTT.

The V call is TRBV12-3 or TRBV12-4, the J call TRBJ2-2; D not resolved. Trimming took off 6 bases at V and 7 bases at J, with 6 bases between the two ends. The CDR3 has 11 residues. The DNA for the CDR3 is TGTGCCAGCAGGAATCGCGGGGAGCTGTTTTTT. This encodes CASRNRGELFF.

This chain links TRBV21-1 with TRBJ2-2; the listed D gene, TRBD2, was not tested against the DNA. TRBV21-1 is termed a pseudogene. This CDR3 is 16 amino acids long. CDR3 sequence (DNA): TGTGCCAGCAGCAAGGGACAGCTAGCGGGAGTCAGGGAGCTGTTTTTT. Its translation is CASSKGQLAGVRELFF.

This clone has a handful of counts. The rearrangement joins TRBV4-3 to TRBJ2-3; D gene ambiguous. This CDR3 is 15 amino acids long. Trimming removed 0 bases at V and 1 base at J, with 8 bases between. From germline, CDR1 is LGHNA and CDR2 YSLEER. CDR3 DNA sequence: TGCGCCAGCAGCCAAGATCCTAGAGGCACAGATACGCAGTATTTT. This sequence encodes CASSQDPRGTDTQYF.

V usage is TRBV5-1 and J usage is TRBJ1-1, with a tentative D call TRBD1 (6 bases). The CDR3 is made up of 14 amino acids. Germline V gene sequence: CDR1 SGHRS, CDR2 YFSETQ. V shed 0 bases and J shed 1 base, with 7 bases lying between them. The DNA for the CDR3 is TGCGCCAGCAGCTTGGAGGGGGGGAACACTGAAGCTTTCTTT. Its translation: CASSLEGGNTEAFF. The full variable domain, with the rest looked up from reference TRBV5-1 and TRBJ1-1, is KAGVTQTPRYLIKTRGQQVTLSCSPISGHRSVSWYQQTPGQGLQFLFEYFSETQRNKGNFPGRFSGRQFSNSRSEMNVSTLELGDSALYLCASSLEGGNTEAFFGQGTRLTVV.

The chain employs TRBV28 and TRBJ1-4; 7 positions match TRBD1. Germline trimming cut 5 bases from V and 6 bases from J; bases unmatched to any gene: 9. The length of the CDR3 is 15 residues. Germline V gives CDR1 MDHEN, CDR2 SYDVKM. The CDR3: CASSPTTGWDEKLFF. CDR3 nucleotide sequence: TGTGCCAGCAGTCCAACGACAGGGTGGGATGAAAAACTGTTTTTT.

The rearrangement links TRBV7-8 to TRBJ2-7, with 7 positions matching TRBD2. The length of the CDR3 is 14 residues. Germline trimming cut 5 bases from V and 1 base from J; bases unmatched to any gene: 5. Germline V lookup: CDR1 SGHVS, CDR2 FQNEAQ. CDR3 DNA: TGTGCCAGCAGCGTGGGGGGAGGGTCCTACGAGCAGTACTTC. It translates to CASSVGGGSYEQYF.

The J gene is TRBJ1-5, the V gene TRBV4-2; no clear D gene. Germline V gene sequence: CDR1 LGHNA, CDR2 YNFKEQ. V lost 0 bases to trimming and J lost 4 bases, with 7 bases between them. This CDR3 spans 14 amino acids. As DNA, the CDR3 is TGTGCCAGCAGCCAAGATTGGCCTAATCAGCCCCAGCATTTT. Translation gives CASSQDWPNQPQHF.

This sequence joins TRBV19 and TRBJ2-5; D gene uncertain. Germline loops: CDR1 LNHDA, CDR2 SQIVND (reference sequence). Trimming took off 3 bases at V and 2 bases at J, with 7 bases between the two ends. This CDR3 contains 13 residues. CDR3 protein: CASSMRQQETQYF. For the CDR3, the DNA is TGTGCCAGTAGTATGCGACAACAAGAGACCCAGTACTTC.

The CDR3 region has the DNA TGCGCCAGCAGCTTGGGTGCGAGGGGGCGAATCTATGGCTACACCTTC. As protein: CASSLGARGRIYGYTF. V is TRBV5-1 and J is TRBJ1-2, with 7 bases identical to TRBD1. Germline V gene lookup returns CDR1 SGHRS and CDR2 YFSETQ. The length of the CDR3 is 16 residues. The J segment lost 4 bases and the V segment lost 0 bases, leaving 9 bases of the junction unmatched.

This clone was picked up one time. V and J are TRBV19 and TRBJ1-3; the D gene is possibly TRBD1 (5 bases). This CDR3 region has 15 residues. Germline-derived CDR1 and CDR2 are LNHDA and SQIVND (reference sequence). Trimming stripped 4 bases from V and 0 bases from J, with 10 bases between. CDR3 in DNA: TGTGCCAGTAGTAACGGACACCCCTCTGGAAACACCATATATTTT. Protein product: CASSNGHPSGNTIYF.

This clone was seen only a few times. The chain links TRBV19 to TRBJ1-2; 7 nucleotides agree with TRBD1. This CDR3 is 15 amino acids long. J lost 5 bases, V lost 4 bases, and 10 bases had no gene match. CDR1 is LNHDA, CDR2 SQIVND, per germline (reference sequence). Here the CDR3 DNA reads TGTGCCAGTAGTAGACAGGGCCAGAACTTTTATGGCTACACCTTC. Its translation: CASSRQGQNFYGYTF.

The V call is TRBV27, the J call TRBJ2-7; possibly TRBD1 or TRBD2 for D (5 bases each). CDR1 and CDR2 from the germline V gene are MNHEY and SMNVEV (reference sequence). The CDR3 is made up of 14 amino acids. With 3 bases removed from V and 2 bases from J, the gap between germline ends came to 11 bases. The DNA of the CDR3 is TGTGCCAGCAGTTTGGCCGGGACGGCCTACGAGCAGTACTTC. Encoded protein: CASSLAGTAYEQYF.

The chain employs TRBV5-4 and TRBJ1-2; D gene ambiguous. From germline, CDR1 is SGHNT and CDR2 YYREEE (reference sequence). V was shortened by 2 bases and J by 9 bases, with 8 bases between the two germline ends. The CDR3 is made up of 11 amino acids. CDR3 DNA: TGTGCCAGCAGCTTCAGGAGGAGCTACACCTTC. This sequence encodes CASSFRRSYTF.

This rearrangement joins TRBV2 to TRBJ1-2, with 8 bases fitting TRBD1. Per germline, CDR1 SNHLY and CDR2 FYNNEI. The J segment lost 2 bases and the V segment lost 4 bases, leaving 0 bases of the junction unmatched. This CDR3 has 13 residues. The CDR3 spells CASSGDRNYGYTF. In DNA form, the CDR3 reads TGTGCCAGCAGTGGGGACAGGAACTATGGCTACACCTTC.

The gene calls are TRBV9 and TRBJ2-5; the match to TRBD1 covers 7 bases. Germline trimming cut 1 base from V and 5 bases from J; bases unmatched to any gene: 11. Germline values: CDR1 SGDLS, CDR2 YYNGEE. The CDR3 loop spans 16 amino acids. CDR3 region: CASSVSTGQRAETQYF. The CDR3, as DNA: TGTGCCAGCAGCGTAAGTACGGGACAGCGCGCGGAGACCCAGTACTTC.

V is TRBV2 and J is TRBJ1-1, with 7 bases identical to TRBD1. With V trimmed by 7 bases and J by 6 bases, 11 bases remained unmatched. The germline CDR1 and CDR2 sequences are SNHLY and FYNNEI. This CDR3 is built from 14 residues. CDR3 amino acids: CASISRTGGPEAFF. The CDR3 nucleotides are TGTGCCAGCATCTCCCGGACAGGAGGGCCTGAAGCTTTCTTT.

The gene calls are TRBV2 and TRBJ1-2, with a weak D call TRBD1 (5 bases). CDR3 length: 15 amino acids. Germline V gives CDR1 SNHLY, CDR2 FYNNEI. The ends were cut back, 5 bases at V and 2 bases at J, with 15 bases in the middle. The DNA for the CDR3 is TGTGCCAGCAGTCTACTTGGGACTGGCAACTATGGCTACACCTTC. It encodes CASSLLGTGNYGYTF.

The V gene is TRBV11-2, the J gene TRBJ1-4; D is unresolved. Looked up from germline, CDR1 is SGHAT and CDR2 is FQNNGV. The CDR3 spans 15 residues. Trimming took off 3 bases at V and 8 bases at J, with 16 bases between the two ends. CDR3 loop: CASSFNGISEEKLFF. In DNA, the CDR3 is TGTGCCAGCAGCTTTAACGGTATCTCGGAAGAAAAACTGTTTTTT.

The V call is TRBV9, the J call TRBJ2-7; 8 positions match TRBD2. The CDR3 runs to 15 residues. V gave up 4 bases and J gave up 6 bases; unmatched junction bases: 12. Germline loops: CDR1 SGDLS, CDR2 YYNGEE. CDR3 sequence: CASSPNSGLATEQYF. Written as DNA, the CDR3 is TGTGCCAGCAGCCCTAACTCAGGACTAGCCACCGAGCAGTACTTC. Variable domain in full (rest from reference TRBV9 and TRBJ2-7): DSGVTQTPKHLITATGQRVTLRCSPRSGDLSVYWYQQSLDQGLQFLIQYYNGEERAKGNILERFSAQQFPDLHSELNLSSLELGDSALYFCASSPNSGLATEQYFGPGTRLTVT.

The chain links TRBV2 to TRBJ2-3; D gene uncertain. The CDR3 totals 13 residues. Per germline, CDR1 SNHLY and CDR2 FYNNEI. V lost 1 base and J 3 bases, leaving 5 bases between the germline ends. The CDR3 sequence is CASSEGPTDTQYF. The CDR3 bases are TGTGCCAGCAGTGAAGGCCCAACAGATACGCAGTATTTT. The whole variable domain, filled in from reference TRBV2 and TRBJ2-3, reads EPEVTQTPSHQVTQMGQEVILRCVPISNHLYFYWYRQILGQKVEFLVSFYNNEISEKSEIFDDQFSVERPDGSNFTLKIRSTKLEDSAMYFCASSEGPTDTQYFGPGTRLTVL.

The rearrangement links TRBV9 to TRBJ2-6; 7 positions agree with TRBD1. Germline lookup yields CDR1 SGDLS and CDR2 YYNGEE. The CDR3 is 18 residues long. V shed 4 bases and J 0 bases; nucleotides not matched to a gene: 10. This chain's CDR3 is CASSITGAPSSGANVLTF. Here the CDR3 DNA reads TGTGCCAGCAGCATAACAGGGGCCCCATCCTCTGGGGCCAACGTCCTGACTTTC.

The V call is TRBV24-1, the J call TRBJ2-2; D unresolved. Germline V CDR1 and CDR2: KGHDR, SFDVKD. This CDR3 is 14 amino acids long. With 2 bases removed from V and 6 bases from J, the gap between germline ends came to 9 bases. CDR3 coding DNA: TGTGCCACCAGTGATTGGGGTAATCCCGGGGAGCTGTTTTTT. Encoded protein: CATSDWGNPGELFF.